This T cell receptor (beta chain) is from a study of blood T cell repertoires in COVID-19 (TCRdb year 2020). At the level of the whole study: Collaborator samples came from the United States, Italy and Spain and covered acute and convalescent phases of COVID-19. Samples came from the ongoing ImmuneRACE study (first 160 participants) plus 1,254 subjects from 6 global collaborators. The sample metadata nearly always contained a de-identified subject ID, COVID-19 status, age in years and sex. The repertoires were released in a freely available public database meant as a resource for research on the immune response to SARS-CoV-2. The dataset comprised deeply sampled blood TCRbeta repertoires from subjects exposed to, actively infected with, or recovered from COVID-19. The material from the prospective study consisted of cDNA or gDNA derived from T cells, B-cell-depleted T cells, or PBMCs. HLA class I and class II types, where available, came from metadata supplied by the sample provider rather than from assay-based typing. The investigation overall reported the following: Clinical and demographic metadata were provided uncurated, with the amount varying by source and participant.

A note on this clone: The target of this receptor is not known. There are no base qualities to consult, and no much larger clone falls within one base.

Each collaborating institution followed its own protocols to collect whole blood in K2EDTA tubes. Collaborator samples were shipped for TCRbeta analysis as frozen whole blood, isolated PBMCs, or DNA extracted from either sample type. The immunoSEQ Assay, a bias-controlled multiplex PCR, was used to amplify TCRbeta CDR3 regions from genomic DNA. The published analysis was carried out like this. The number of nucleated cells in each sample was estimated by amplification of reference gene primers within the assay. Sequence reads were collapsed and filtered to measure the absolute abundance of every unique TCRbeta CDR3 rearrangement. For each sample, productive Simpson clonality was calculated by taking the square root of Simpson's diversity index across productive rearrangements. The source is immuneACCESS, and TCRdb retained only in-frame sequences with V and J called. Part of the clones is not carried over; for the studies checked, unresolved V genes explain less than half of this, and the remainder is unexplained. That table furnishes V, J and clone size, whereas the DNA furnished D and trimming. This sample has about 240,000 clones in its table, and approximately 86% of those were observed once. The ten largest clones represent 5% to 7% of the sample.

The germline V gene (reference sequence) provides CDR1 WNHNN and CDR2 SYGVQD. At the junction V is shortened by 5 bases and J by 2 bases; bases outside the gene matches: 3. There are 15 amino acids in the CDR3, from cysteine to phenylalanine inclusive. The entry retains the CDR3 DNA only, 45 bases that are in frame from base 1. The material sequenced was peripheral blood. This clonotype originated in a woman aged 60-75 years with active or convalescent COVID-19. Recombination joined TRBV10-1 with TRBJ2-1; 10 central nucleotides agree with TRBD2. The nucleotide sequence is given as TGCGCCAGCAGTTCGGGACTAGCGACCTACAATGAGCAGTTCTTC. It translates to CASSSGLATYNEQFF.